A selection of T cell receptor beta chains follows, all from one sample in a study of blood T cell repertoires in COVID-19. Generated by immunoSEQ multiplex PCR, the TCRdb table keeps only in-frame clones and is missing some. The sample includes 150,000 to 200,000 clones, roughly 83% of them seen just once. Specimen: peripheral blood. The receptor set was obtained from a woman older than 75 with active or convalescent COVID-19. CDR3s include the opening cysteine and the closing phenylalanine or tryptophan. D genes are given only for firm matches. Some rows mark clone size as missing; the rest say once, few, many or name a class of expanded clone.

>TRBD1|TRBV5-6|-|TRBJ2-5
TGTGCCAGCAGCCTTACAGGGGTGACCCAGTACTTC
CASSLTGVTQYF
>-|TRBV6-5|-|TRBJ1-1
TGTGCCAGCAGTTACCGAGGGTTCGGGCACACTGAAGCTTTCTTT
CASSYRGFGHTEAFF
>TRBD1|TRBV4-3|-|TRBJ1-2
TGCGCCAGCAGCCCACAGGGGAACTATGGCTACACCTTC
CASSPQGNYGYTF
>TRBD1|TRBV7-2|-|TRBJ2-3
TGTGCCAGCAGCTTAGTTGGTACAGGGGCAACAGATACGCAGTATTTT
CASSLVGTGATDTQYF
>-|TRBV9|-|TRBJ1-3
TGTGCCAGCAGCGTAGCGAGCGGGTCTGGAAACACCATATATTTT
CASSVASGSGNTIYF
>-|TRBV7-9|few|TRBJ1-2
TGTGCCAGCAGCTTAGAAACTAGAGGGGGCTACACCTTC
CASSLETRGGYTF
>-|TRBV12-3/TRBV12-4|-|TRBJ2-2
TGTGCCAGCAGCCAGAACACCGGGGAGCTGTTTTTT
CASSQNTGELFF
>TRBD1|TRBV19|-|TRBJ2-1
TGTGCCACCATCAGGGGACAGGGGGCTAATGAGCAGTTCTTC
CATIRGQGANEQFF
>-|TRBV6-5|-|TRBJ1-1
TGTGCCAGCACCCGGTACGCCGAAGCTTTCTTT
CASTRYAEAFF
>TRBD1|TRBV10-3|-|TRBJ1-5
TGTGCCATCAGGGGGGACAGAAATCAGCCCCAGCATTTT
CAIRGDRNQPQHF
>-|TRBV5-6|-|TRBJ2-5
TGTGCCAGCAGCACCCTTGGACAGCTCCAAGAGACCCAGTACTTC
CASSTLGQLQETQYF
>-|TRBV20-1|many|TRBJ1-1
TGCAGTGCTAGTTGGGCCAGTTCGAACACTGAAGCTTTCTTT
CSASWASSNTEAFF
>-|TRBV9|-|TRBJ2-5
TGTGCCAGCAGCGTAAGAGAAAACACAGGGCCCCAAGAGACCCAGTACTTC
CASSVRENTGPQETQYF
>TRBD1|TRBV5-4|-|TRBJ1-4
TGTGCCAGCAGCTTCCGGGACAGGGATGAAAAACTGTTTTTT
CASSFRDRDEKLFF
>TRBD1|TRBV29-1|-|TRBJ2-7
TGCAGCGGGACCGGGACAGCTCCATCCTACGAGCAGTACTTC
CSGTGTAPSYEQYF
>TRBD1|TRBV7-2|-|TRBJ1-3
TGTGCCAGCAGCTTAGAAGGGGGCAGGGTCAACGGAAACACCATATATTTT
CASSLEGGRVNGNTIYF
>-|TRBV6-6|-|TRBJ1-1
TGTGCCAGCACCTTCGATGTTAGAGATGAAGCTTTCTTT
CASTFDVRDEAFF
>TRBD2|TRBV6-2/TRBV6-3|-|TRBJ2-1
TGTGCCAGCAGCCGCCATAGCGGGACGCGGAATGAGCAGTTCTTC
CASSRHSGTRNEQFF
>TRBD1|TRBV6-2/TRBV6-3|-|TRBJ2-4
TGTGCCAGCAGCTCGGTCAGGGGGCTGAAAAACATTCAGTACTTC
CASSSVRGLKNIQYF
>-|TRBV4-3|few|TRBJ1-1
TGCGCCAGCAGCCTCGAGGCGTTATCGAACACTGAAGCTTTCTTT
CASSLEALSNTEAFF
>TRBD1|TRBV5-1|-|TRBJ1-3
TGCGCCAGCAGCTTGGGCGGGACAGATAGTGGAAACACCATATATTTT
CASSLGGTDSGNTIYF
>-|TRBV7-8|-|TRBJ1-3
TGTGCCAGCAGCTTAGCGACAGCAGTAATCTCTGGAAACACCATATATTTT
CASSLATAVISGNTIYF
>TRBD1|TRBV6-2/TRBV6-3|-|TRBJ1-5
TGTGCCAGCAGACCTCGGACAGGGGGTCATCAGCCCCAGCATTTT
CASRPRTGGHQPQHF
>-|TRBV29-1|few|TRBJ1-4
TGCAGCGTTCAGGATCCTAATGAAAAACTGTTTTTT
CSVQDPNEKLFF
>-|TRBV6-4|-|TRBJ1-1
TGTGCCAGCAGTAACGACAGGCAAACTGAAGCTTTCTTT
CASSNDRQTEAFF
>-|TRBV7-3|-|TRBJ1-6
TGTGCCAGCAGCGAACAAGGCGCGGATAATTCACCCCTCCACTTT
CASSEQGADNSPLHF
>TRBD1|TRBV11-2|-|TRBJ1-6
TGTGCCAGCAGCTTTCGGCAGGGGGAATCACCCCTCCACTTT
CASSFRQGESPLHF
>TRBD2|TRBV5-1|-|TRBJ2-1
TGCGCCAGCAGCGCCTCTAGCGGGGCGGGCAATGAGCAGTTCTTC
CASSASSGAGNEQFF
>-|TRBV4-1|-|TRBJ1-2
TGCGCCAGCAGCCAAGGTCAGTCAGGGAACTATGGCTACACCTTC
CASSQGQSGNYGYTF
>TRBD1|TRBV19|-|TRBJ2-1
TGTGCCAGTATTGGACCGGGACAGGGGGTCCCGAATGAGCAGTTCTTC
CASIGPGQGVPNEQFF
>TRBD1|TRBV10-3|few|TRBJ1-3
TGTGCCATCAGTGGGACAGGGGTTGGAAACACCATATATTTT
CAISGTGVGNTIYF
>-|TRBV7-9|-|TRBJ1-2
TGTGCCAGCAGCTTAGAGGGGCTTTATTATGGCTACACCTTC
CASSLEGLYYGYTF
>-|TRBV6-5|-|TRBJ2-2
TGTGCCGGAAACTTGGAGGGGAACACCGGGGAGCTGTTTTTT
CAGNLEGNTGELFF
>-|TRBV6-2/TRBV6-3|-|TRBJ1-1
TGTGCCAGCAGCTTAGGGACAACGGTTTTCTTT
CASSLGTTVFF
>-|TRBV28|once|TRBJ1-2
TGTGCCACTAACAGTTATGGCTACACCTTC
CATNSYGYTF
>TRBD1|TRBV6-2/TRBV6-3|-|TRBJ2-3
TGTGCCAGCAGTTTTCAAGGGGGGACAGGGATAGATACGCAGTATTTT
CASSFQGGTGIDTQYF
>TRBD2|TRBV7-2|-|TRBJ2-5
TGTGCCAGCAGCTTAGGGGGGGGACAAGAGACCCAGTACTTC
CASSLGGGQETQYF
>-|TRBV14|-|TRBJ2-1
TGTGCCAGCAGCCGAGAGGGCTTCAGCTCCTACAATGAGCAGTTCTTC
CASSREGFSSYNEQFF
>-|TRBV6-1|-|TRBJ1-3
TGTGCCAGCAGTGAATATTTTTCTGGCGGGCCTGGAAACACCATATATTTT
CASSEYFSGGPGNTIYF
>-|TRBV7-2|once|TRBJ1-1
TGTGCCAGCAGCTCATATACTCACAGGGCTGATGAAGCTTTCTTT
CASSSYTHRADEAFF
>-|TRBV5-1|-|TRBJ1-2
TGCGCCAGCAGCTTGCCCCCCCGGGACTATGGCTACACCTTC
CASSLPPRDYGYTF
>TRBD1|TRBV19|-|TRBJ1-2
TGTGCCAGTAGTATCCGGGACAGTAATCGGGTGCGGTATGGCTACACCTTC
CASSIRDSNRVRYGYTF
>TRBD1|TRBV12-5|-|TRBJ1-1
TGTGCTAGTGGTCCCGACAGGGGGCTAGGAGTAGCTTTCTTT
CASGPDRGLGVAFF